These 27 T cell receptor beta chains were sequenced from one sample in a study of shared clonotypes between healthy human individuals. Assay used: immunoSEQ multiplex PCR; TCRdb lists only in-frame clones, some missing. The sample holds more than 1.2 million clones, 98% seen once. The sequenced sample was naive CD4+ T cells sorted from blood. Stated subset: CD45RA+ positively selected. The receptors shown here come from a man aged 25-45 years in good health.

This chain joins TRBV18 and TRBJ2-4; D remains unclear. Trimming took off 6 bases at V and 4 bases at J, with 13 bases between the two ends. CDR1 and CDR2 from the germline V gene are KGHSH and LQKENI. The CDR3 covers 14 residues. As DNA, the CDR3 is TGTGCCAGCTCTCCCCGGACGGAAAAAAACATTCAGTACTTC. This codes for CASSPRTEKNIQYF.

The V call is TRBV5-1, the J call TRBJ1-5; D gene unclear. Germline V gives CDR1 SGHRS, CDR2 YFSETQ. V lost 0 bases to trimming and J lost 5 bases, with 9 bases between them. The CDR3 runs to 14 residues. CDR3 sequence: CASSLGGLDQPQHF. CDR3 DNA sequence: TGCGCCAGCAGCTTGGGCGGGCTCGATCAGCCCCAGCATTTT.

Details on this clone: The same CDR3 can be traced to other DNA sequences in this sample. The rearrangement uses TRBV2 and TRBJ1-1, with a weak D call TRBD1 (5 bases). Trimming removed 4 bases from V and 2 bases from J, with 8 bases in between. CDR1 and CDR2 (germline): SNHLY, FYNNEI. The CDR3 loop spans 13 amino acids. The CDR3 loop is CASSVQGNTEAFF. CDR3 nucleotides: TGTGCCAGCAGTGTTCAGGGTAACACTGAAGCTTTCTTT.

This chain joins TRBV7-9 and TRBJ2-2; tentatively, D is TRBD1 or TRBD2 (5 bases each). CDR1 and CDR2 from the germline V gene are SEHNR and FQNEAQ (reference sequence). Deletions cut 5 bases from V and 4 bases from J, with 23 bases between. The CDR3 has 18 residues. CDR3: CASSPKFQGPEGTGELFF. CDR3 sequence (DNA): TGTGCCAGCAGCCCTAAATTTCAGGGACCCGAGGGCACCGGGGAGCTGTTTTTT.

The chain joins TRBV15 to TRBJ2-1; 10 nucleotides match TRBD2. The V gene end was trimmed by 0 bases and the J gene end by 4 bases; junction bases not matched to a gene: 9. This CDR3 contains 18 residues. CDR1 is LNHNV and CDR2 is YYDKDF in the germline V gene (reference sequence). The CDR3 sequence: CATSREGVPSGSYNEQFF. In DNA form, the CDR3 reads TGTGCCACCAGCAGAGAGGGAGTGCCTAGCGGGAGTTACAATGAGCAGTTCTTC. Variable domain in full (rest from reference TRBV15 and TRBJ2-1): DAMVIQNPRYQVTQFGKPVTLSCSQTLNHNVMYWYQQKSSQAPKLLFHYYDKDFNNEADTPDNFQSRRPNTSFCFLDIRSPGLGDTAMYLCATSREGVPSGSYNEQFFGPGTRLTVL.

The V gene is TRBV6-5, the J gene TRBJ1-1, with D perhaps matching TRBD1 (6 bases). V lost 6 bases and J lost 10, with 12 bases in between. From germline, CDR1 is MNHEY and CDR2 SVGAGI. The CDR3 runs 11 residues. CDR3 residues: CASSFGGAAFF. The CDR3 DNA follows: TGTGCCAGCAGCTTCGGGGGGGCAGCTTTCTTT.

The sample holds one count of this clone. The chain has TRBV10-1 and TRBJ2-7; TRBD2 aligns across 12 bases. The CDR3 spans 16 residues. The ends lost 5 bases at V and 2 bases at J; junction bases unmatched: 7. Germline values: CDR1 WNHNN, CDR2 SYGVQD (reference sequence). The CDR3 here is CASSPLPSGRAYEQYF. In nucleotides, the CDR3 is TGCGCCAGCAGTCCCCTTCCTAGCGGGAGGGCCTACGAGCAGTACTTC.

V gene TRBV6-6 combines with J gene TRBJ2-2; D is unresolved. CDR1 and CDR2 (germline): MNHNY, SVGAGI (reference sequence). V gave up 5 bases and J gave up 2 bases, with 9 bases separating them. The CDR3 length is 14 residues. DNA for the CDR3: TGTGCCAGCAGTCCGGTGGGTAACACCGGGGAGCTGTTTTTT. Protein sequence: CASSPVGNTGELFF.

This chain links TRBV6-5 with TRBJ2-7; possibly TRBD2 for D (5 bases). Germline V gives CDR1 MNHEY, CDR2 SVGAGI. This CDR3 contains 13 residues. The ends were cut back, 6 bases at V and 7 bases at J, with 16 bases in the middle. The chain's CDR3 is CASRWASGIEQYF. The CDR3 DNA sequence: TGTGCCAGCAGGTGGGCCTCGGGGATAGAGCAGTACTTC.

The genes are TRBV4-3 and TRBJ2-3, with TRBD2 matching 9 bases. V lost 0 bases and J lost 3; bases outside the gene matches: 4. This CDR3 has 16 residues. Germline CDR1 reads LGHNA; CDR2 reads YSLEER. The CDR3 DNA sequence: TGCGCCAGCAGCCAAGAATCGGCGGGAGGGACAGATACGCAGTATTTT. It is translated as CASSQESAGGTDTQYF.

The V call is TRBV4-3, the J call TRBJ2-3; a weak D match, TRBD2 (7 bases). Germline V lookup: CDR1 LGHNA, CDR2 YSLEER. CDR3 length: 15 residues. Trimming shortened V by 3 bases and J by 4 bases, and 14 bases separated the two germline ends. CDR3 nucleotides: TGCGCCAGCAGCCAGAGGGGGGGAAGGGCAGATACGCAGTATTTT. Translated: CASSQRGGRADTQYF.

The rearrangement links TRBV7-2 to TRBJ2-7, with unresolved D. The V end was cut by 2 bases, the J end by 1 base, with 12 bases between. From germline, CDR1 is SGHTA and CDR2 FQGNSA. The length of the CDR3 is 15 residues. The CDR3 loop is CASSLSWQASYEQYF. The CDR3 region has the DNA TGTGCCAGCAGCTTATCTTGGCAGGCGTCCTACGAGCAGTACTTC. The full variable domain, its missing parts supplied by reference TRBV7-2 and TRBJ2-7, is GAGVSQSPSNKVTEKGKDVELRCDPISGHTALYWYRQSLGQGLEFLIYFQGNSAPDKSGLPSDRFSAERTGGSVSTLTIQRTQQEDSAVYLCASSLSWQASYEQYFGPGTRLTVT.

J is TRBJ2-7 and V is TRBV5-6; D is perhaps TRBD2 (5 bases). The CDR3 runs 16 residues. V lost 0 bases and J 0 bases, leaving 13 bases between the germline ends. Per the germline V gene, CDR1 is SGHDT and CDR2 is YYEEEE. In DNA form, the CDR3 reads TGTGCCAGCAGCTTGGGGTTAACGGGAACCTCCTACGAGCAGTACTTC. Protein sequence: CASSLGLTGTSYEQYF.

The CDR3 is CASSDQGVVNEQFF. Here the CDR3 DNA reads TGTGCCAGCAGTGACCAGGGAGTTGTGAATGAGCAGTTCTTC. V gene TRBV25-1 combines with J gene TRBJ2-1; TRBD1 or TRBD2 may be the D gene (5 bases each). The CDR3 consists of 14 residues. The V and J ends lost 3 bases and 7 bases respectively, with 13 bases between them. CDR1 is MGHDK and CDR2 is SYGVNS in the germline V gene.

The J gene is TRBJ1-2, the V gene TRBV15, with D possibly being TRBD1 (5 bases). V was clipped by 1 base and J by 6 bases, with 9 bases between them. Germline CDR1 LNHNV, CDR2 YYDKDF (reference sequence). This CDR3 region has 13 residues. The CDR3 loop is CATSRVGTNGYTF. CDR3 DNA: TGTGCCACCAGCAGAGTTGGGACGAATGGCTACACCTTC.

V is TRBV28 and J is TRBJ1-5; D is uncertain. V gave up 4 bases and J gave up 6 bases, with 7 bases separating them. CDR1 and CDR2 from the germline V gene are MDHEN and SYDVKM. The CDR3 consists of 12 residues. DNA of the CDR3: TGTGCCAGCAGTTGGACTCCTCAGCCCCAGCATTTT. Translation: CASSWTPQPQHF. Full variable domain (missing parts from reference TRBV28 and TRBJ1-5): DVKVTQSSRYLVKRTGEKVFLECVQDMDHENMFWYRQDPGLGLRLIYFSYDVKMKEKGDIPEGYSVSREKKERFSLILESASTNQTSMYLCASSWTPQPQHFGDGTRLSIL.

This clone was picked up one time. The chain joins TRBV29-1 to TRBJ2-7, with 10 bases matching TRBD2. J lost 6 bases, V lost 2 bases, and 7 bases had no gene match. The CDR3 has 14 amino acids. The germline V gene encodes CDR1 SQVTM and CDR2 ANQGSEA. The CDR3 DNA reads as TGCAGCGTTGAAAGCGGGAGGGCCGTTGGCGAGCAGTACTTC. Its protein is CSVESGRAVGEQYF.

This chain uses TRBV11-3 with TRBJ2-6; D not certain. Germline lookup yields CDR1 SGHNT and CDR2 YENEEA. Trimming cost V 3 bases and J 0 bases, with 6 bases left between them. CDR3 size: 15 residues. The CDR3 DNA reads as TGTGCCAGCAGCTTTGGATTCTCTGGGGCCAACGTCCTGACTTTC. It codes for CASSFGFSGANVLTF.

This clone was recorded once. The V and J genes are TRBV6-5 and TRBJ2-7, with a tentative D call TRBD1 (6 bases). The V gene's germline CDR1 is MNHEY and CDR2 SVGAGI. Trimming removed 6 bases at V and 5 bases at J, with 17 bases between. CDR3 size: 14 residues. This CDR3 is CASSPTYRDHEQYF. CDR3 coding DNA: TGTGCCAGCAGCCCAACGTACAGGGACCACGAGCAGTACTTC.

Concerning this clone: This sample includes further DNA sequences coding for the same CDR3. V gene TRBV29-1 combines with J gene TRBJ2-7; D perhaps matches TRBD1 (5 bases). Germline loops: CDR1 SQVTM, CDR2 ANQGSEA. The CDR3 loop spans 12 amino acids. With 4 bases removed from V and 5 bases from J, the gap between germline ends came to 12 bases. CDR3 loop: CSVGTGLDEQYF. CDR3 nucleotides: TGCAGCGTTGGCACAGGTCTAGACGAGCAGTACTTC.

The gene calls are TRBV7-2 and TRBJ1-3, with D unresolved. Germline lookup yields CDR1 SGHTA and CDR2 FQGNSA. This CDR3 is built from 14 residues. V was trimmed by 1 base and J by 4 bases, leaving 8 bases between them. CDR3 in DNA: TGTGCCAGCAGCTTAGTTGGGATCGGAAACACCATATATTTT. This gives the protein CASSLVGIGNTIYF.

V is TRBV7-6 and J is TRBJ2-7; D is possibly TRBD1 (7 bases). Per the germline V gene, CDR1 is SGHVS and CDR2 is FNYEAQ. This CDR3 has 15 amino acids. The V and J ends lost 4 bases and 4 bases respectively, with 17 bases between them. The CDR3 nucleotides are TGTGCCAGCAGCTACAAGGCAGGGGGGAATTACGAGCAGTACTTC. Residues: CASSYKAGGNYEQYF.

The CDR3 sequence: CASSLRGIDEQFF. The CDR3 DNA reads as TGTGCCAGCAGCTTACGTGGTATCGATGAGCAGTTCTTC. The rearrangement uses TRBV11-3 and TRBJ2-1; D call uncertain. Trimming took off 2 bases at V and 8 bases at J, with 10 bases between the two ends. This CDR3 comprises 13 residues. Germline V lookup: CDR1 SGHNT, CDR2 YENEEA.

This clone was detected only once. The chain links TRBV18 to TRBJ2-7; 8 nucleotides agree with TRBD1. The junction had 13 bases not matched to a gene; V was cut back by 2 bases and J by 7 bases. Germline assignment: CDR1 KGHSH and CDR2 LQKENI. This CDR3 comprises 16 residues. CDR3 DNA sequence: TGTGCCAGCTCACCAATAGGGGCAGGGGGCGCGGGAGAGCAGTACTTC. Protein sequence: CASSPIGAGGAGEQYF.

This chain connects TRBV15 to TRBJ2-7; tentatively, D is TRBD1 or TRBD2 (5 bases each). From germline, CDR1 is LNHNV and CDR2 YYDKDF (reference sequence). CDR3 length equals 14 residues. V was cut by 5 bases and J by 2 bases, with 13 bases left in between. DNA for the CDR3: TGTGCCACCAGCGAGGGGTCTCTACCCTACGAGCAGTACTTC. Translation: CATSEGSLPYEQYF.

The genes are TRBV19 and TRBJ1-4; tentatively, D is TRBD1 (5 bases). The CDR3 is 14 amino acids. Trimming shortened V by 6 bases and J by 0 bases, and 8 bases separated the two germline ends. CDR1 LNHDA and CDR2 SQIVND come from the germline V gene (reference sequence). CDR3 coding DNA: TGTGCCAGTAGAGCAGGGTCAACTAATGAAAAACTGTTTTTT. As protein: CASRAGSTNEKLFF.

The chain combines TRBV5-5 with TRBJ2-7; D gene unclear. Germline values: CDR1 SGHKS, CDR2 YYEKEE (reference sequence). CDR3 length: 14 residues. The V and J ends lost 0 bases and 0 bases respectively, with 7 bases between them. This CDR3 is CASSLASFSYEQYF. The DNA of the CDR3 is TGTGCCAGCAGCTTGGCCAGCTTCTCCTACGAGCAGTACTTC.